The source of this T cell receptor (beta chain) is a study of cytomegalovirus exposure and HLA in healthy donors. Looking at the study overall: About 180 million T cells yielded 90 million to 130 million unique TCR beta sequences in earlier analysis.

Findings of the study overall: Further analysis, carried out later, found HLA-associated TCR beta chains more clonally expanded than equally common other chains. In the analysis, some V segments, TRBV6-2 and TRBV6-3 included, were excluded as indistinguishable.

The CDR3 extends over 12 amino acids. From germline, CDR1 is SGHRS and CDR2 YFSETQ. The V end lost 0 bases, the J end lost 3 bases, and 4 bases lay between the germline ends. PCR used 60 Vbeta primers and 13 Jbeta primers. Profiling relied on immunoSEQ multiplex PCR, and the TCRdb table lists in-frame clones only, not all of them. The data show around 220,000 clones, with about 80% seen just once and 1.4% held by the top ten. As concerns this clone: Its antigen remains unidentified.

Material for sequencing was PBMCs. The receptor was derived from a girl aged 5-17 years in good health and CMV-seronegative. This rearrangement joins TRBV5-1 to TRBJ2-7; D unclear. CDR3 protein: CASSLDLYEQYF. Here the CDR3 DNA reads TGCGCCAGCAGCTTGGATCTCTACGAGCAGTACTTC. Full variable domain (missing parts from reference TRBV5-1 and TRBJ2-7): KAGVTQTPRYLIKTRGQQVTLSCSPISGHRSVSWYQQTPGQGLQFLFEYFSETQRNKGNFPGRFSGRQFSNSRSEMNVSTLELGDSALYLCASSLDLYEQYFGPGTRLTVT.